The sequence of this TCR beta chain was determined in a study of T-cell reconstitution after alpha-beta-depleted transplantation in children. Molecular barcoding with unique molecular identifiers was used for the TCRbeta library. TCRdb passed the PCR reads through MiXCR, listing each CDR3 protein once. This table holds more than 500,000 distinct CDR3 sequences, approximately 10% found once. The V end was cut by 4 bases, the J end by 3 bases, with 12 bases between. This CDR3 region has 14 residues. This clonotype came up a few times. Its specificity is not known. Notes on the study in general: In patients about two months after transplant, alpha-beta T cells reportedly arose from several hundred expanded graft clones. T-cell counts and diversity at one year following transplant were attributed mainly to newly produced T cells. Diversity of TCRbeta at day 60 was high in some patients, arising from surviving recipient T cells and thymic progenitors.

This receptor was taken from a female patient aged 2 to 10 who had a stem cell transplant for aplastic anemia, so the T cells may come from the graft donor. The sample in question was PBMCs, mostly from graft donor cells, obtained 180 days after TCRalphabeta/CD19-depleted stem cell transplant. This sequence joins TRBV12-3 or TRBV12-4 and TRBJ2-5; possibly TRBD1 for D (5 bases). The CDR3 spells CASSWARVEETQYF. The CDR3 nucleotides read TGTGCCAGCAGTTGGGCCAGGGTAGAAGAGACCCAGTACTTC.